The 25 T cell receptor beta chains in this list originate from one sample, sequenced in a study of CD8+CD57+ T cells in acquired aplastic anemia. The TCR beta profiling, which covered VDJ combination and CDR3 sequence, was carried out using genomic DNA as the template. Via MiXCR, TCRdb re-called the reads, giving one row per CDR3 protein. The sample holds more than 100,000 distinct CDR3 sequences; around 48% are singletons and the top ten take about 2.7%. Sequenced: sorted CD4+, CD8+, or CD8+CD57+ T cells (not recorded which) from PBMCs. All receptors come from a human donor in good health, serving as a control.

This clonotype was seen repeatedly, ten times or more. This chain links TRBV7-9 with TRBJ1-5, with a tentative D call TRBD1 (5 bases). Trimming cost V 5 bases and J 3 bases, with 11 bases left between them. Germline V gives CDR1 SEHNR, CDR2 FQNEAQ (reference sequence). The CDR3 runs to 14 residues. The CDR3 region is CASSRLTDNQPQHF. In nucleotides, the CDR3 is TGTGCCAGCAGCCGCCTGACAGACAATCAGCCCCAGCATTTT.

This clonotype occurred many times. The rearrangement links TRBV20-1 to TRBJ1-5; 9 bases match TRBD1. Germline values: CDR1 DFQATT, CDR2 SNEGSKA (reference sequence). V lost 3 bases, J lost 5 bases, and 14 bases stayed unmatched. The CDR3 is 17 amino acids. DNA of the CDR3: TGCAGTGCTAGTGGAAACCTGGGACAGGGCGGGGATCAGCCCCAGCATTTT. Translating it yields CSASGNLGQGGDQPQHF.

The chain is built from TRBV29-1 and TRBJ1-1; no clear D. The ends were cut back, 6 bases at V and 3 bases at J, with 11 bases in the middle. Germline CDR1 and CDR2: SQVTM and ANQGSEA. CDR3 size: 12 residues. This chain's CDR3 is CSVWQAHTEAFF. The CDR3 DNA is TGCAGCGTCTGGCAGGCCCACACTGAAGCTTTCTTT. The full variable domain, rest sourced from reference TRBV29-1 and TRBJ1-1, is SAVISQKPSRDICQRGTSLTIQCQVDSQVTMMFWYRQQPGQSLTLIATANQGSEATYESGFVIDKFPISRPNLTFSTLTVSNMSPEDSSIYLCSVWQAHTEAFFGQGTRLTVV.

This clonotype was counted at least ten times. CDR3 protein: CASRTRTPTGGYTF. CDR3 DNA sequence: TGTGCCAGCAGAACTAGGACCCCAACGGGGGGCTACACCTTC. V gene TRBV6-1 combines with J gene TRBJ1-2, with D uncertain. Trimming pared 6 bases from V and 8 bases from J, leaving 19 bases between. The CDR3 is 14 amino acids. Germline CDR1 reads MNHNS; CDR2 reads SASEGT.

This clonotype came up many times. The chain has TRBV4-2 and TRBJ2-5, with TRBD2 identical over 9 bases. Germline CDR1 is LGHNA and CDR2 is YNFKEQ. Trimming took 3 bases from V and 0 from J; bases not matched to a gene: 14. CDR3 size: 19 residues. As DNA, the CDR3 is TGTGCCAGCAGCCACGAGGGTAGCGGGGGCCCCCAGTACCAAGAGACCCAGTACTTC. Translated, it gives CASSHEGSGGPQYQETQYF.

This chain links TRBV15 with TRBJ2-7; D call uncertain. V was trimmed by 0 bases and J by 7 bases, leaving 7 bases between them. Germline V CDR1 and CDR2: LNHNV, YYDKDF (reference sequence). This CDR3 region has 12 residues. Here the CDR3 reads CATSRDRVEQYF. The CDR3 region has the DNA TGTGCCACCAGCAGAGATCGTGTGGAGCAGTACTTC.

This clonotype appeared many times. The gene calls are TRBV7-3 and TRBJ1-4; D remains ambiguous. The V gene's germline CDR1 is SGHTA and CDR2 FQGTGA. The V end was cut by 0 bases, the J end by 3 bases, with 8 bases between. This CDR3 is 15 amino acids long. The CDR3 sequence: CASSLTGRANEKLFF. In nucleotides, the CDR3 is TGTGCCAGCAGCTTAACTGGTAGAGCTAATGAAAAACTGTTTTTT. Supplemented by reference TRBV7-3 and TRBJ1-4, the full variable domain reads GAGVSQTPSNKVTEKGKYVELRCDPISGHTALYWYRQSLGQGPEFLIYFQGTGAADDSGLPNDRFFAVRPEGSVSTLKIQRTERGDSAVYLCASSLTGRANEKLFFGSGTQLSVL.

This clonotype occurred once. The chain joins TRBV7-2 to TRBJ2-7; no reliable D call. V lost 1 base to trimming and J lost 5 bases, with 9 bases between them. The CDR3 is 13 residues long. From germline, CDR1 is SGHTA and CDR2 FQGNSA. The CDR3 sequence: CASSLVAGHEQYF. The CDR3 nucleotides read TGTGCCAGCAGCTTAGTTGCTGGGCACGAGCAGTACTTC.

This clonotype was counted between two and nine times. The rearrangement links TRBV27 to TRBJ2-2; 10 bases are a match to TRBD1. CDR3 size: 16 residues. Trimming at V came to 8 bases and at J to 0 bases, leaving 6 bases not matched to a gene. Germline-derived CDR1 and CDR2 are MNHEY and SMNVEV (reference sequence). The DNA of the CDR3 is TGTGCCAGCGGGGGGACAGGGGCTACGAACACCGGGGAGCTGTTTTTT. Its protein product is CASGGTGATNTGELFF.

This clonotype was picked up many times. The genes are TRBV6-1 and TRBJ2-7, with 7 positions matching TRBD1. The CDR3 has 13 amino acids. The germline V gene has CDR1 MNHNS and CDR2 SASEGT. The ends lost 5 bases at V and 7 bases at J; junction bases unmatched: 8. CDR3 nucleotide sequence: TGTGCCAGCAGTCCCCAACAGGGGTGGGAGCAGTACTTC. The encoded protein is CASSPQQGWEQYF.

Many counts were recorded for this clonotype. The chain joins TRBV11-2 to TRBJ2-1; 11 bases are a match to TRBD1. The CDR3 spans 15 residues. The germline V gene has CDR1 SGHAT and CDR2 FQNNGV. The V segment lost 2 bases and the J segment 6 bases; nucleotides outside the gene matches: 3. CDR3 coding DNA: TGTGCCAGCAGCTTACGAGGGACAGGGGGCAATGAGCAGTTCTTC. Translated: CASSLRGTGGNEQFF.

As regards this clonotype: A read error may account for a junction end that differs from germline. This sequence joins TRBV2 and TRBJ1-2, with a possible D match to TRBD1 (6 bases). The CDR3 extends over 14 amino acids. From germline, CDR1 is SNHLY and CDR2 FYNNEI. The CDR3 loop is CASRDTGQNYGDTF. CDR3 DNA: TGTGCCAGCAGAGACACAGGACAGAACTATGGCGACACCTTC.

A remark on this clonotype: Given a much more abundant clone one base away, this may be a read error. For the CDR3, the DNA is TGTGCCAGCAGCGTAGAAGTCGGGGGCCCCGGATTCAACGCCGGGGAGCTGTTTTTT. It yields the protein CASSVEVGGPGFNAGELFF. The genes are TRBV9 and TRBJ2-2; D assignment may be TRBD1 or TRBD2 (6 bases each). The CDR3 is 19 amino acids. V was shortened by 0 bases and J by 6 bases, with 24 bases between the two germline ends. In germline, CDR1 is SGDLS, CDR2 YYNGEE.

The chain employs TRBV25-1 and TRBJ1-5, with 9 nucleotides matching TRBD1. CDR3 length: 16 residues. V shed 4 bases, J shed 3 bases, and the junction held 7 bases outside the gene matches. Germline V CDR1 and CDR2: MGHDK, SYGVNS. CDR3 coding DNA: TGTGCCAGCAGTGGACGGACAGGGGCCTTCAATCAGCCCCAGCATTTT. Translation gives CASSGRTGAFNQPQHF.

This clonotype was observed many times. The chain is built from TRBV20-1 and TRBJ2-7; 11 bases agree with TRBD2. V was clipped by 6 bases and J by 3 bases; unmatched bases: 10. CDR1 is DFQATT, CDR2 SNEGSKA, per germline (reference sequence). The CDR3 loop spans 15 amino acids. CDR3 sequence: CSAPWVAGGLYEQYF. The CDR3 nucleotides are TGCAGTGCCCCTTGGGTAGCGGGGGGGCTCTACGAGCAGTACTTC.

This clonotype was picked up a small number of times. The genes are TRBV5-6 and TRBJ1-5, with no clear D. The CDR3 contains 13 residues. V was shortened by 0 bases and J by 7 bases, with 8 bases between the two germline ends. CDR1 is SGHDT and CDR2 is YYEEEE in the germline V gene. CDR3 in DNA: TGTGCCAGCAGCTTGGGAGGTGGGCAGCCCCAGCATTTT. Its protein is CASSLGGGQPQHF.

The count of this clonotype is one. V and J are TRBV10-3 and TRBJ1-4, with D possibly being TRBD1 (6 bases). Germline lookup yields CDR1 ENHRY and CDR2 SYGVKD. Trimming removed 9 bases at V and 8 bases at J, with 19 bases between. The CDR3 length is 14 residues. Here the CDR3 DNA reads TGTGCCATTCGACGGGACAAGGATACGGAAAAACTGTTTTTT. Its translation is CAIRRDKDTEKLFF.

In its sample, this clonotype was seen a few times. V is TRBV7-3 and J is TRBJ2-3; 8 bases fit TRBD1. CDR1 and CDR2 from the germline V gene are SGHTA and FQGTGA. This CDR3 is built from 13 residues. The trim removed 2 bases at V and 6 bases at J, leaving 1 base unmatched. The CDR3 DNA reads as TGTGCCAGCAGCTTACAGGGGGCGGATACGCAGTATTTT. This sequence encodes CASSLQGADTQYF.

V usage is TRBV20-1 and J usage is TRBJ1-2; TRBD1 might be the D (5 bases). The V gene lost 6 bases and the J gene lost 6 bases, with 5 bases spanning the gap. This CDR3 is built from 9 residues. Germline V lookup: CDR1 DFQATT, CDR2 SNEGSKA (reference sequence). The CDR3 sequence is CSAGDGYTF. CDR3 nucleotides: TGCAGTGCGGGGGATGGCTACACCTTC.

This clonotype has at least ten counts. In DNA form, the CDR3 reads TGTGCTAGTGGTTTGGTGCCAGGCAGCAACTATGGCTACACCTTC. This encodes CASGLVPGSNYGYTF. V gene TRBV12-5 combines with J gene TRBJ1-2; D is unclear. The CDR3 sequence is 15 residues long. Trimming removed 0 bases at V and 2 bases at J, with 10 bases between. Per germline, CDR1 LGHNT and CDR2 FRNRAP.

This clonotype was found a few times. The chain is built from TRBV29-1 and TRBJ1-1; D gene ambiguous. V was shortened by 6 bases and J by 1 base, with 15 bases between the two germline ends. From germline, CDR1 is SQVTM and CDR2 ANQGSEA. The CDR3 has 14 residues. The CDR3 DNA is TGCAGCGTGAAACTCGACGGGAAGAACACTGAAGCTTTCTTT. Its protein product is CSVKLDGKNTEAFF.

There are many counts of this clonotype. V usage is TRBV19 and J usage is TRBJ1-5; 8 bases match TRBD1. The junction had 11 bases not matched to a gene; V was cut back by 7 bases and J by 6 bases. Germline CDR1 reads LNHDA; CDR2 reads SQIVND (reference sequence). The CDR3 runs to 15 residues. CDR3 bases: TGTGCCAGTACCAGACCTGGGACAGGCGGTCAGCCCCAGCATTTT. It yields the protein CASTRPGTGGQPQHF.

This chain links TRBV2 with TRBJ1-2; TRBD1 matches 7 bases. The ends lost 11 bases at V and 2 bases at J; junction bases unmatched: 8. This CDR3 comprises 13 residues. The germline gives CDR1 SNHLY, CDR2 FYNNEI. The CDR3 sequence: CAQPLTGNYGYTF. The CDR3 nucleotides are TGTGCCCAGCCCTTGACAGGGAACTATGGCTACACCTTC.

In its sample, this clonotype was seen once. At one end the junction does not follow the germline gene, possibly because of a read error. The chain has TRBV15 and TRBJ2-7; 7 bases align to TRBD1. Germline V CDR1 and CDR2: LNHNV, YYDKDF (reference sequence). There are 18 residues in the CDR3. CDR3 loop: CAASSRQGTLKRSYEQYF. The CDR3, as DNA: TGTGCCGCCAGCAGTAGACAGGGAACACTGAAGAGATCCTACGAGCAGTACTTC.

Ten or more counts support this clonotype. J is TRBJ2-5 and V is TRBV5-1; 10 nucleotides line up with TRBD1. The CDR3 sequence is 15 residues long. Germline V gene sequence: CDR1 SGHRS, CDR2 YFSETQ. Trimming removed 5 bases from V and 3 bases from J; junction bases left unmatched: 7. The CDR3 here is CASRAGTGEEETQYF. The DNA for the CDR3 is TGCGCCAGCAGGGCCGGGACAGGGGAAGAAGAGACCCAGTACTTC.